The present T cell receptor beta chain was sequenced within a study of blood T cell repertoires in COVID-19. Germline V gives CDR1 SGDLS, CDR2 YYNGEE. Trimming removed 2 bases from V and 2 bases from J; junction bases left unmatched: 3. The CDR3 has 16 amino acids. Clones were read by immunoSEQ multiplex PCR, and TCRdb kept only the in-frame ones, dropping some. The table has approximately 70,000 clones, 70% to 90% seen once. The sequence was collected from a woman aged 45-65 years with COVID-19, enrolled during active disease. The chain joins TRBV9 to TRBJ2-1; 11 nucleotides line up with TRBD2. The sample consisted of peripheral blood. The CDR3, as DNA: TGTGCCAGCAGCGTTAGCGGGGGGGCCCCCTACAATGAGCAGTTCTTC. Translated, it gives CASSVSGGAPYNEQFF.